Listed below are T cell receptor beta chains from one sample, sequenced in a study of OX40 agonist ivuxolimab in advanced cancers. Profiling relied on immunoSEQ multiplex PCR, and the TCRdb table lists in-frame clones only, not all of them. The data hold about 76,000 clones, with roughly 90% observed a single time. The sequencing used CD4+ or CD8+ T cells sorted from blood, collected in a trial of the OX40 agonist ivuxolimab. These receptors all come from an adult with an advanced solid tumor such as melanoma, head and neck, liver or kidney cancer. The CDR3 runs from the conserved cysteine through the conserved F or W. A D gene is named only where the DNA matches it firmly. Expanded clones get a size class; other rows say once, few or many, or leave the size out.

>TRBV4-3|NA|TRBJ1-2|NA
TGCGCCAGCAGCCAAGATGGGACTTCGGGTGGCTACACCTTC
CASSQDGTSGGYTF
>TRBV5-1|NA|TRBJ2-2|TRBD2
TGCGCCAGCAGCAGGGAGATCCTAGCGGGATCAGGAACCGGGGAGCTGTTTTTT
CASSREILAGSGTGELFF
>TRBV18|NA|TRBJ1-1|NA
TGTGCCAGCTCACCAGGGAAAATCACTGAAGCTTTCTTT
CASSPGKITEAFF
>TRBV27|NA|TRBJ2-7|NA
TGTGCCAGCAGCCCAACCGGGACTGACGCCTACGAGCAGTACTTC
CASSPTGTDAYEQYF
>TRBV6-5|once|TRBJ2-2|TRBD1
TGTGCCAGCAGCCGCGGACAGGCCACCGGGGAGCTGTTTTTT
CASSRGQATGELFF
>TRBV9|NA|TRBJ2-1|NA
TGTGCCAGCAGCCAGGACTTGGGACCCTACAATGAGCAGTTCTTC
CASSQDLGPYNEQFF
>TRBV5-1|once|TRBJ2-1|TRBD1
TGCGCCAGCAGCTTGGTCAGGCGGACAGGGGTTTACAATGAGCAGTTCTTC
CASSLVRRTGVYNEQFF
>TRBV28|medium-sized|TRBJ1-5|NA
TGTGCCAGCAGCACCGCGGCCGGCAATCAGCCCCAGCATTTT
CASSTAAGNQPQHF
>TRBV5-1|NA|TRBJ2-1|TRBD2
TGCGCCAGCAGCTTTCCTATTAGCGGGAAGGGTGAGCAGTTCTTC
CASSFPISGKGEQFF
>TRBV11-2|NA|TRBJ1-6|NA
TGTGCCAGCAGCTTAGGGGTCTCCCGCTCACCCCTCCACTTT
CASSLGVSRSPLHF
>TRBV18|NA|TRBJ1-2|NA
TGTGCCAGCTCACCACCGGCTTCATTTGGCTACACCTTC
CASSPPASFGYTF
>TRBV5-4|NA|TRBJ2-3|TRBD1
TGTGCCAGCAGCCCCCGGACAGGGTTGTTGACGCAGTATTTT
CASSPRTGLLTQYF
>TRBV11-2|NA|TRBJ2-3|TRBD2
TGTGCCAGCAGCCTTGGGACTAGCAGATTCACAGATACGCAGTATTTT
CASSLGTSRFTDTQYF
>TRBV29-1|NA|TRBJ1-1|NA
TGCAGCGTTGCCAAGGTGGGGGGTGACACTGAAGCTTTCTTT
CSVAKVGGDTEAFF
>TRBV19|NA|TRBJ1-4|NA
TGTGCCAGTAGTATCACGGGGGCCGCTAATGAAAAACTGTTTTTT
CASSITGAANEKLFF
>TRBV18|NA|TRBJ1-3|NA
TGTGCCAGCTCACTCCAGGTCACACACAGCTCTGGAAACACCATATATTTT
CASSLQVTHSSGNTIYF
>TRBV5-1|NA|TRBJ2-2|TRBD1
TGCGCCAGCAGCTTGGGCGGACAGGGGGTCACCGGGGAGCTGTTTTTT
CASSLGGQGVTGELFF
>TRBV29-1|NA|TRBJ2-5|NA
TGCAGCGTTGCAGGGGGGGAGTGGTCCCAGTACTTC
CSVAGGEWSQYF
>TRBV19|NA|TRBJ1-3|NA
TGTGCCAGTAGGGACACCTACTCTGGAAACACCATATATTTT
CASRDTYSGNTIYF
>TRBV7-9|NA|TRBJ2-1|NA
TGTGCCAGCAGCTTAGTCTTGCCAGGCTCAAATGAGCAGTTCTTC
CASSLVLPGSNEQFF
>TRBV5-5|NA|TRBJ1-1|NA
TGTGCCAGCAGCTTAGGGACGAACACTGAAGCTTTCTTT
CASSLGTNTEAFF
>TRBV27|NA|TRBJ1-2|NA
TGTGCCAGCAGTTCAAGGGACTCGAACTATGGCTACACCTTC
CASSSRDSNYGYTF
>TRBV7-2|NA|TRBJ1-2|NA
TGTGCCAGCAGCTCCACACCGAACTATGGCTACACCTTC
CASSSTPNYGYTF
>TRBV5-6|NA|TRBJ2-1|TRBD2
TGTGCCAGCAGCTCTGGACTAGCGGGCCCCAGGGATGAGCAGTTCTTC
CASSSGLAGPRDEQFF
>TRBV5-1|NA|TRBJ2-1|NA
TGCGCCAGCAGCTTGGGAGGATTCAACAATGAGCAGTTCTTC
CASSLGGFNNEQFF